The rows below give T cell receptor beta chains drawn from one sample of a study of blood T cells in healthy people across ages. MiXCR, run by TCRdb on the 5' RACE reads, gives a single entry per CDR3 protein. This table holds roughly 700,000 distinct CDR3 sequences, over 45% found once. Sequenced input: blood. Every receptor here comes from an older woman in good health. Each CDR3 is given with its conserved first and last residue. Fields, in order: V gene, J gene, clone size, CDR3 protein. Rows give clone size only sometimes, using once, few, many, or a class for an expanded clone.

>TRBV27|TRBJ2-1|-
CASSLSRSSYNEQFF
>TRBV29-1|TRBJ1-1|-
CSVETGASEAFF
>TRBV4-2|TRBJ2-1|-
CASSREVPSGRSYNEQFF
>TRBV5-1|TRBJ2-2|few
CASSLEGFNTGELFF
>TRBV7-2|TRBJ2-7|many
CASSNRGRFHEQYF
>TRBV7-6|TRBJ2-1|-
CASSLFPGQEYSEQFF
>TRBV29-1|TRBJ2-3|many
CSVENGDTQYF
>TRBV27|TRBJ1-1|-
CASSFIGTGMNTEAFF
>TRBV28|TRBJ2-1|few
CASSYGLAGGNEQFF
>TRBV5-1|TRBJ2-1|many
CASSLVLADNEQFF
>TRBV7-3|TRBJ2-3|-
CANSHPSGRLADTQYF
>TRBV9|TRBJ2-5|few
CASSVGGSEETQYF
>TRBV7-9|TRBJ1-1|-
CASSWRVDRGYNTEAFF
>TRBV14|TRBJ2-5|-
CASSQEMSFETQYF
>TRBV20-1|TRBJ2-4|-
CSALAGVKNIQYF
>TRBV20-1|TRBJ2-2|-
CSARPLAIVSGELFF
>TRBV5-5|TRBJ2-7|-
CASSASGVPYEQYF
>TRBV6-6|TRBJ2-3|-
CAGSYPLSSDTQYF
>TRBV5-1|TRBJ2-1|few
CASSLGIRDRGRDEQFF
>TRBV7-2|TRBJ1-1|few
CASSSRDRAAEAFF
>TRBV15|TRBJ2-1|-
CATSRDYEQFF
>TRBV20-1|TRBJ1-1|once
CSARVGSRGLGTGAFF
>TRBV6-2/TRBV6-3|TRBJ1-2|-
CASSQITGATRYGYTF
>TRBV5-1|TRBJ2-1|-
CASSYQGNPYNEQFF
>TRBV7-2|TRBJ2-7|many
CASSSTGAYEQYF
>TRBV9|TRBJ2-3|-
CASSVAEGSSGRADTQYF
>TRBV5-1|TRBJ2-3|-
CASSLVLTDSDTQYF
>TRBV6-2/TRBV6-3|TRBJ2-1|-
CASTPTGRSYNEQFF
>TRBV20-1|TRBJ2-7|once
CSASPGLAGIGGFYEQYF
>TRBV20-1|TRBJ2-5|many
CSAPPLDFQETQYF
>TRBV28|-|-
CASSLLRTAGRTQYF
>TRBV7-2|TRBJ2-4|-
CASSLQGAKNTQYF
>TRBV6-5|TRBJ2-1|-
CASSFLSGDYNEQFF
>TRBV9|TRBJ2-7|few
CASSYWTGNYEQYF
>TRBV10-3|TRBJ2-7|few
CATVQGAATYEQYF
>TRBV12-3/TRBV12-4|TRBJ2-1|-
CASRPTGNNEQFF
>TRBV6-2/TRBV6-3|TRBJ2-1|-
CASSKGLAGGSSYNEQFF
>TRBV10-3|TRBJ1-6|-
CAISGPGTGPPPLHF
>TRBV7-2|-|-
CASSRLSGGLFEQYF
>TRBV6-1|TRBJ2-5|-
CAVCGTGRGWETQYF
>TRBV15|TRBJ2-5|few
CATSSEGVETQYF
>TRBV7-2|TRBJ2-7|-
CASSLVSMGRRVSYEQYF
>TRBV3-1|TRBJ2-1|-
CASSQFSYNEQFF
>TRBV13|TRBJ2-5|-
CASSLEIAGSNEQYF
>TRBV20-1|TRBJ2-3|once
CSARAQWDTDTQYF
>TRBV7-7|TRBJ2-5|few
CASSLDLAETQYF
>TRBV10-3|TRBJ1-2|-
CAILPGQGFYGYTF
>TRBV6-2/TRBV6-3|TRBJ2-1|-
CASSVTRPGEQFF
>TRBV2|TRBJ2-1|-
CASETGTGYNEQFF
>TRBV7-2|TRBJ2-1|few
CASSLVFSGGPNEQFF
>TRBV20-1|TRBJ2-1|-
CSARGTGVSYNEQFF
>TRBV28|TRBJ1-2|-
CASSIHVNYGYTF
>TRBV20-1|TRBJ1-1|-
CSTILPRGNTEAFF
>TRBV28|TRBJ1-2|-
CASTLESSYGYTF